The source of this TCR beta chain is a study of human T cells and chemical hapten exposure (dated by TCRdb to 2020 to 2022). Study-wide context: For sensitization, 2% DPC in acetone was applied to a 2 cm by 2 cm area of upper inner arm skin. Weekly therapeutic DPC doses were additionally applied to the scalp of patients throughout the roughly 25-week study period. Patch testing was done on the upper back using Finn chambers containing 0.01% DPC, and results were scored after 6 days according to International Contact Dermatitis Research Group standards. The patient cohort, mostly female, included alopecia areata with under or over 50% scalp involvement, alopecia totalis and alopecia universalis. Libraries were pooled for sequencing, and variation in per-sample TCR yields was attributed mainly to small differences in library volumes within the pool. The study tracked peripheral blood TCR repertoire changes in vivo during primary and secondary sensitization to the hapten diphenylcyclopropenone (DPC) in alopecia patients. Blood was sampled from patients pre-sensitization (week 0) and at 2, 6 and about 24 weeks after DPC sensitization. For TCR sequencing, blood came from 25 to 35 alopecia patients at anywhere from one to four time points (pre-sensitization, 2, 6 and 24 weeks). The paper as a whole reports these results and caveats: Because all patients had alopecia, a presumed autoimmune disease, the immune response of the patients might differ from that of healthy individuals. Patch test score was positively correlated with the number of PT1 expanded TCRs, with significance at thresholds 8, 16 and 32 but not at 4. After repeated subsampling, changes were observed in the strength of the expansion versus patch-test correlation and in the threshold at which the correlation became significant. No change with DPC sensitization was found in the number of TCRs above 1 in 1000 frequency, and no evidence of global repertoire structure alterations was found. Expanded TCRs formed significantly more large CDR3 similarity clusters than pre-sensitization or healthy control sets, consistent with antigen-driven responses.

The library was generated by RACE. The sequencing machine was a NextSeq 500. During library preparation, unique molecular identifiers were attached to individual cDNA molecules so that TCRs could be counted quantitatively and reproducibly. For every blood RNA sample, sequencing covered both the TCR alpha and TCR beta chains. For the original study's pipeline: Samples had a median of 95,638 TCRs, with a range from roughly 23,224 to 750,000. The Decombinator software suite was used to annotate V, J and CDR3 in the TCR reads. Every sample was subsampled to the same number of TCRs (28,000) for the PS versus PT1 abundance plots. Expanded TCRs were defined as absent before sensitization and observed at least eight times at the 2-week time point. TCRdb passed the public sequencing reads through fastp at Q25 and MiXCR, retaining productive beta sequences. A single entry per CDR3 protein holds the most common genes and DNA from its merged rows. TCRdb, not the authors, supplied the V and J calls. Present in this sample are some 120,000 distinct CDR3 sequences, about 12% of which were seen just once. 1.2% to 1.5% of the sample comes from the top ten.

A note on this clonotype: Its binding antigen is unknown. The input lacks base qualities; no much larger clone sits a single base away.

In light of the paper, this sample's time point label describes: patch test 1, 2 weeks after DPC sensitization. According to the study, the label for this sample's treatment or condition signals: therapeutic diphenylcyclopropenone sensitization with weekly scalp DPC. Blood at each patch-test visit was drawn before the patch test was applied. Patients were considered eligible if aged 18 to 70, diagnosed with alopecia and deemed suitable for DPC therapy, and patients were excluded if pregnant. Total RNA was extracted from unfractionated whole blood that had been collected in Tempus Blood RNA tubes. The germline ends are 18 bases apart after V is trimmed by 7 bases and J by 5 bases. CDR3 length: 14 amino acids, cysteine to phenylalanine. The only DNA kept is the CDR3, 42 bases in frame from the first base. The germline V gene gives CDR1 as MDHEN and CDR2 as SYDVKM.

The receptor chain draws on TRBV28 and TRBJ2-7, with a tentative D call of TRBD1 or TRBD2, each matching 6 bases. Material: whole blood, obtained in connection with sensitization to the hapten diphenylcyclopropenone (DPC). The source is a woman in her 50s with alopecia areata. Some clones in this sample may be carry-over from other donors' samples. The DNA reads TGTGCCAGCACCCCCCATCCGGGGGCCCACGAGCAGTACTTC. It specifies CASTPHPGAHEQYF.